Presented here are 8 T cell receptor beta chains from one specimen sequenced in a study of T cell responses to AZD1222 COVID-19 vaccine. Method: immunoSEQ multiplex PCR; TCRdb's copy keeps in-frame clones and lacks some. The sample gives some 140,000 clones, less than 90% of which show up once; 5.5% to 6% is in the top ten. Sample: peripheral blood, taken on day 0 of MenACWY control vaccination. The source of these receptors is an adult in good health.

The chain uses TRBV6-5 and TRBJ1-4, with 9 bases that match TRBD1. The CDR3 is 15 residues long. The germline CDR1 and CDR2 sequences are MNHEY and SVGAGI. Trimming took 5 bases from V and 7 from J; bases not matched to a gene: 8. CDR3 coding DNA: TGTGCCAGCAGTCGCGGGACAGGGTACCCTGAAAAACTGTTTTTT. Encoded protein: CASSRGTGYPEKLFF.

V gene TRBV25-1 combines with J gene TRBJ2-1; D is unresolved. Trimming removed 9 bases from V and 0 bases from J, with 3 bases in between. The CDR3 has 11 residues. Germline V gene data show CDR1 as MGHDK and CDR2 as SYGVNS. The CDR3 DNA reads TGTGCCAGTAGCTCCTACAATGAGCAGTTCTTC. It encodes CASSSYNEQFF. Complete variable domain (other parts from reference TRBV25-1 and TRBJ2-1): EADIYQTPRYLVIGTGKKITLECSQTMGHDKMYWYQQDPGMELHLIHYSYGVNSTEKGDLSSESTVSRIRTEHFPLTLESARPSHTSQYLCASSSYNEQFFGPGTRLTVL.

V is TRBV3-1 (or the pseudogene TRBV3-2) and J is TRBJ2-5; D gene ambiguous. The CDR3 has 14 amino acids. The germline V and J ends were trimmed by 4 bases and 1 base, with 10 bases remaining between them. Germline CDR1 reads LGHDT; CDR2 reads YNNKEL (reference sequence). This CDR3 is CASSRAQGQETQYF. Here the CDR3 DNA reads TGTGCCAGCAGCCGGGCCCAAGGCCAAGAGACCCAGTACTTC.

V usage is TRBV9 and J usage is TRBJ2-1, with TRBD2 matching over 10 bases. The germline V gene has CDR1 SGDLS and CDR2 YYNGEE. This CDR3 contains 17 residues. The V gene end was trimmed by 0 bases and the J gene end by 6 bases; junction bases not matched to a gene: 9. The CDR3 DNA reads TGTGCCAGCAGCGTAGTGGGAGCGGGAGGGCCAGGCAATGAGCAGTTCTTC. The encoded protein is CASSVVGAGGPGNEQFF.

The chain couples TRBV28 to TRBJ1-1; unclear D gene. The germline gives CDR1 MDHEN, CDR2 SYDVKM. V was cut by 3 bases and J by 3 bases, with 8 bases left in between. This CDR3 has 13 residues. The DNA for the CDR3 is TGTGCCAGCAGTTTCGAACCGGACACTGAAGCTTTCTTT. As protein: CASSFEPDTEAFF. Filled out from reference TRBV28 and TRBJ1-1, the complete variable domain reads DVKVTQSSRYLVKRTGEKVFLECVQDMDHENMFWYRQDPGLGLRLIYFSYDVKMKEKGDIPEGYSVSREKKERFSLILESASTNQTSMYLCASSFEPDTEAFFGQGTRLTVV.

The gene calls are TRBV28 and TRBJ1-1; D unclear. The CDR3 runs 14 residues. V lost 5 bases and J lost 5, with 15 bases in between. Germline V gene sequence: CDR1 MDHEN, CDR2 SYDVKM. CDR3 region: CASSPQVRRTEAFF. Written as DNA, the CDR3 is TGTGCCAGCAGTCCCCAGGTTAGGAGAACTGAAGCTTTCTTT.

This clone has only one observation. CDR3 in DNA: TGTGCCAGCAGTGCACAGCTAGGGTCACCCCTCCACTTT. Translated: CASSAQLGSPLHF. This chain connects TRBV2 to TRBJ1-6; no firm D call. Germline V gives CDR1 SNHLY, CDR2 FYNNEI. V lost 4 bases to trimming and J lost 10 bases, with 11 bases between them. The CDR3 spans 13 residues.

The rearrangement joins TRBV10-3 to TRBJ2-5; D not certain. CDR3 length equals 13 residues. Trimming removed 0 bases at V and 3 bases at J, with 5 bases between. Germline V gene sequence: CDR1 ENHRY, CDR2 SYGVKD. The chain's CDR3 is CAISESKEETQYF. In DNA form, the CDR3 reads TGTGCCATCAGTGAGTCGAAGGAAGAGACCCAGTACTTC.